This T cell receptor (beta chain) was recovered during a study of T cell clonotyping in hematopoietic cell transplantation. Regarding the study as a whole: At the given depth, recipient repertoires were over 97% de novo clonotypes. CD4 and CD8 repertoire contributions could not be separated without sorting.

Time point meaning: recipient sample about 28 days before transplant, after cytoreduction. CDR1 and CDR2 (germline): SGHDN, FVKESK. V lost 2 bases and J lost 3, with 4 bases in between. CDR3 length: 12 amino acids. About this clone itself: Its cognate antigen is unknown.

This table comes from immunoSEQ multiplex PCR, and its TCRdb copy is limited to in-frame clones, with some not included. The repertoire consists of about 36,000 clones, with about 95% occurring once and the leading ten covering around 1.5%. Sequenced material: peripheral blood mononuclear cells, taken before stem cell transplant. This clonotype was obtained from a man aged 40-49 years with chronic myeloid leukemia. Some clones in this sample may be carry-over from other donors' samples. V is TRBV14 and J is TRBJ1-2; D unclear. The CDR3 loop is CASSQTYYGYTF. The CDR3 DNA sequence: TGTGCCAGCAGCCAAACGTACTATGGCTACACCTTC.